Listed below are T cell receptor beta chains from one sample, sequenced in a study of regulatory T cells. This table comes from immunoSEQ multiplex PCR, and its TCRdb copy is limited to in-frame clones, with some not included. The table records 20,000 to 25,000 clones, roughly 84% of them present only once. Sequencing input: conventional CD4+ T cells sorted from blood. All receptors derive from a child under 18 with CD3G deficiency. Both conserved end residues are part of each CDR3. The D gene is left open where the match is weak. Only some rows state a clone size, as once, few, many or a class for expanded clones.

j_call v_call d_call clone_size cdr3_nt cdr3_aa
TRBJ1-1 TRBV28 TRBD1 - TGTGCCAGCAGTTTTAACAGGGGTGAAGCTTTCTTT CASSFNRGEAFF
TRBJ2-5 TRBV28 - - TGTGCCAGCAGCCCAAGCCAGGGGACCCAGTACTTC CASSPSQGTQYF
TRBJ2-5 TRBV11-2 TRBD1 - TGTGCCAGCAGCCCGGGACAGGGGTTAAAGACCCAGTACTTC CASSPGQGLKTQYF
TRBJ2-1 TRBV28 TRBD2 - TGTGCCAGCAGTGTAGCGGGAGGTAAACGCAATGAGCAGTTCTTC CASSVAGGKRNEQFF
TRBJ2-2 TRBV6-1 - - TGTGCCAGCAGACCCGGGACTTTCACCGGGGAGCTGTTTTTT CASRPGTFTGELFF
TRBJ2-1 TRBV10-3 - once TGTGCCACGGGGGTCGACAATGAGCAGTTCTTC CATGVDNEQFF
TRBJ2-5 TRBV7-3 - - TGTGCCAGCAGCTTTACCCCGGGGACGACCCAGTACTTC CASSFTPGTTQYF
TRBJ2-1 TRBV7-8 - - TGTGCCAGCAGCTTAGATATCGACAATGAGCAGTTCTTC CASSLDIDNEQFF
TRBJ1-3 TRBV28 TRBD1 - TGTGCCAGCAGTCCCCAGGGGGCAGGGGGAAACACCATATATTTT CASSPQGAGGNTIYF
TRBJ2-7 TRBV7-8 - few TGTGCCAGCAGCTTAGGAGGTCGCTACGAGCAGTACTTC CASSLGGRYEQYF
TRBJ2-1 TRBV18 - - TGTGCCAGCTCAGCCCGTGGGGGCGGTGAGCAGTTCTTC CASSARGGGEQFF
TRBJ1-1 TRBV5-1 - - TGCGCCAGCAGCTTGGGGGGTCAGATGAACACTGAAGCTTTCTTT CASSLGGQMNTEAFF
TRBJ1-2 TRBV28 - once TGTGCCAGCAGTTTATTGAGATTTGCGGGGACCCGAGGCTACACCTTC CASSLLRFAGTRGYTF
TRBJ2-7 TRBV5-1 - few TGCGCCAGCAGCTTGGACCGGGAAGTCGAGCAGTACTTC CASSLDREVEQYF
TRBJ2-3 TRBV5-1 TRBD2 - TGCGCCAGCAGCGCAGGGACTAGCGGACGCACAGATACGCAGTATTTT CASSAGTSGRTDTQYF
TRBJ2-2 TRBV19 TRBD1 - TGTGCCAGTGGGTCAGACAGGGGCAGGACGAACACCGGGGAGCTGTTTTTT CASGSDRGRTNTGELFF
TRBJ1-1 TRBV19 - - TGTGCCAGTATAGGGGCACAGGGAGCGAAAACTGAAGCTTTCTTT CASIGAQGAKTEAFF
TRBJ1-1 TRBV11-2 TRBD1 - TGTGCCAGCAGCTTAGACGGACGGACAGGGAAAACTGAAGCTTTCTTT CASSLDGRTGKTEAFF
TRBJ2-4 TRBV20-1 TRBD2 - TGCAGCGGGACTAGCCAAAACATTCAGTACTTC CSGTSQNIQYF
TRBJ2-3 TRBV11-2 TRBD2 - TGTGCCAGCAGCTTAGGTCGAACTAGCGGGAGGGATACGCAGTATTTT CASSLGRTSGRDTQYF
TRBJ2-7 TRBV5-1 - - TGCGCCAGCAGCCAAGGACCTGGATCCTACGAGCAGTACTTC CASSQGPGSYEQYF
TRBJ1-2 TRBV28 - - TGTGCCAGCAGTTTCGGGGGAGGAGGCTATGGCTACACCTTC CASSFGGGGYGYTF
TRBJ2-5 TRBV11-3 - - TGTGCCAGCAGCTTAAACGGGAAAGAGACCCAGTACTTC CASSLNGKETQYF
TRBJ2-7 TRBV6-6 TRBD2 - TGTGCCAGCAGCTCCGGGTGGAGGGGAGGGGTCGAGCAGTACTTC CASSSGWRGGVEQYF
TRBJ1-1 TRBV19 - - TGTGCCAGTAGCGCCACCGGGACTTGGTACACTGAAGCTTTCTTT CASSATGTWYTEAFF
TRBJ2-7 TRBV28 TRBD2 - TGTGCCAGCAGTCCCAGACGGCTAGCGGGAGCCTACGAGCAGTACTTC CASSPRRLAGAYEQYF
TRBJ2-7 TRBV14 TRBD2 few TGTGCCAGCAGCCGTTTTAGCGGGCCATACGAGCAGTACTTC CASSRFSGPYEQYF
TRBJ2-3 TRBV10-3 TRBD2 - TGTGCCATCAGTGAGGGGTTAGCGGGAGCAGATACGCAGTATTTT CAISEGLAGADTQYF
TRBJ2-7 TRBV5-1 TRBD1 - TGCGCCAGCAGCCGAACAGGGGGTCGCGACGAGCAGTACTTC CASSRTGGRDEQYF
TRBJ1-1 TRBV18 TRBD1 - TGTGCCAGCTCGTTGACAGGGGACACTGAAGCTTTCTTT CASSLTGDTEAFF
TRBJ2-1 TRBV19 TRBD1 - TGTGCCAGTAGTGCGGGACAGGGATGGAATGAGCAGTTCTTC CASSAGQGWNEQFF
TRBJ2-1 TRBV5-1 TRBD1 - TGCGCCAGCAGCTTACAGGGGAACTCCTACAATGAGCAGTTCTTC CASSLQGNSYNEQFF
TRBJ2-3 TRBV28 - - TGTGCCAGCAGTTCGGCAGGGATAGGAGATACGCAGTATTTT CASSSAGIGDTQYF
TRBJ2-5 TRBV5-1 TRBD1 - TGCGCCAGCAGCTACGGGACAGAACAAGAGACCCAGTACTTC CASSYGTEQETQYF
TRBJ2-7 TRBV5-1 - - TGCGCCAGCAGCTGGACGCCGGACGGGACCTACGAGCAGTACTTC CASSWTPDGTYEQYF
TRBJ2-5 TRBV28 TRBD1 - TGTGCCAGCAGTTCGCCCCGGACAGGGGAGGAGACCCAGTACTTC CASSSPRTGEETQYF
TRBJ2-2 TRBV19 - - TGTGCCAGTAGTATAGCATCAGGGAGCAGGCCCGGGGAGCTGTTTTTT CASSIASGSRPGELFF
TRBJ1-2 TRBV6-6 - - TGTGCCAGCAGTGTAAGGGCAGGCACCCACTATGGCTACACCTTC CASSVRAGTHYGYTF